This TCR beta chain was captured by sequencing in a study of cytomegalovirus exposure and HLA in healthy donors. The germline V gene has CDR1 MNHNS and CDR2 SASEGT. CDR3 length: 16 amino acids. The V gene end was trimmed by 2 bases and the J gene end by 6 bases; junction bases not matched to a gene: 7. Concerning this clone itself: The sample has other DNA sequences that encode this CDR3 too.

PCR used 60 Vbeta primers and 13 Jbeta primers. Here immunoSEQ multiplex PCR was the method, and the copy in TCRdb shows in-frame clones only, minus some. Altogether some 120,000 clones are present, about 63% being singletons, with the ten largest covering 1.6%. This TCR came from a man aged 25 to 40 in good health and CMV-seropositive. Sequences were obtained from PBMCs. The V call is TRBV6-1, the J call TRBJ2-3; 11 nucleotides line up with TRBD2. Written as DNA, the CDR3 is TGTGCCAGCAGTGAATCACTAGCGGGAGTCGTTGATACGCAGTATTTT. Protein: CASSESLAGVVDTQYF.